This T cell receptor beta chain was found in a study of identical twins. Germline values: CDR1 SGHRS, CDR2 YFSETQ. The CDR3 loop spans 17 amino acids. Trimming at V came to 0 bases and at J to 0 bases, leaving 4 bases not matched to a gene. TCRdb reanalysed the 5' RACE reads using MiXCR and keeps one entry per CDR3 protein. The sample carries a few hundred thousand distinct CDR3 sequences, approximately 10% recorded once. This TCR derives from a woman aged 50 to 60 in good health. The chain combines TRBV5-1 with TRBJ2-1; 9 bases match TRBD2. The specimen was naive T cells sorted from blood. Here the CDR3 reads CASSLELAGSSYNEQFF. DNA of the CDR3: TGCGCCAGCAGCTTGGAGCTAGCGGGGAGCTCCTACAATGAGCAGTTCTTC.